One sample yielded the 29 T cell receptor beta chains listed below, sequenced in a study of regulatory T cells in long-lasting Graves disease (dated by TCRdb to 2020 to 2022). Libraries were prepared through multiplex PCR. The sequencer was an Illumina HiSeq 4000. TCR beta libraries were built with iRepertoire HTBI primers and Arm-PCR amplification of CDR3 regions. TCRdb's own reprocessing of the public reads used fastp at Q25 and MiXCR and kept productive beta chains. Duplicate CDR3 protein sequences are folded into a single record with the most common DNA and genes. The sample table lists approximately 470,000 distinct CDR3 sequences, around 16% of them with a count of one. The leading ten clones occupy 12% of the sample. Explained via the paper, the time point label denotes: newly diagnosed GD, antithyroid drugs for less than 3 months. For both TCR sequencing and RNA sequencing, RNA was extracted from PBMCs in TRIzol.

These data were likewise used in another study, on T cells in Graves' hyperthyroidism and ophthalmopathy.

Sequenced material: peripheral blood mononuclear cells (PBMCs), taken at new diagnosis, from a patient treated with antithyroid drugs. All receptors come from a man aged 40-50 years with Graves disease. Donor details come from another sample of the same person, matched by shared clones.

The sample holds many counts of this clonotype. This chain connects TRBV20-1 to TRBJ2-1; 7 positions match TRBD1. Germline CDR1 DFQATT, CDR2 SNEGSKA (reference sequence). After removal of 4 bases from V and 5 bases from J, the junction contained 5 bases not matched to a gene. The CDR3 loop spans 13 amino acids. This CDR3 reads CSATRDSNNEQFF. CDR3 coding DNA: TGCAGTGCTACCCGGGACAGTAACAATGAGCAGTTCTTC.

This chain links TRBV24-1 with TRBJ2-1, with TRBD2 matching over 11 bases. This CDR3 has 17 amino acids. V was clipped by 4 bases and J by 3 bases; unmatched bases: 7. Germline assignment: CDR1 KGHDR and CDR2 SFDVKD. CDR3 amino acids: CATSDVSGRAYYNEQFF. CDR3 coding DNA: TGTGCCACCAGTGACGTTAGCGGGAGGGCCTACTACAATGAGCAGTTCTTC.

In its sample, this clonotype was seen many times. The rearrangement uses TRBV7-9 and TRBJ2-5; 8 nucleotides agree with TRBD1. This CDR3 has 14 residues. The V and J ends lost 5 bases and 1 base, in that order; junction bases with no gene match: 3. CDR1 and CDR2 (germline): SEHNR, FQNEAQ (reference sequence). In DNA form, the CDR3 reads TGTGCCAGCAGCACGACAGGGGTCCAAGAGACCCAGTACTTC. Translation gives CASSTTGVQETQYF.

There are many counts of this clonotype. The rearrangement joins TRBV12-3 or TRBV12-4 to TRBJ2-2, with 7 bases lining up with TRBD2. There are 16 residues in the CDR3. Trimming at V came to 6 bases and at J to 0 bases, leaving 7 bases not matched to a gene. The DNA for the CDR3 is TGTGCCAGCAGAGGCGGGGGACCCGCGAACACCGGGGAGCTGTTTTTT. Translating gives CASRGGGPANTGELFF.

This clonotype has only a few counts. This chain joins TRBV19 and TRBJ2-1, with 10 bases fitting TRBD1. Per germline, CDR1 LNHDA and CDR2 SQIVND (reference sequence). V was pared by 6 bases and J by 6 bases, with 8 bases of the junction left unmatched. The CDR3 length is 15 residues. This chain's CDR3 is CASSMPGQGRNEQFF. The CDR3, as DNA: TGTGCCAGTAGCATGCCGGGACAGGGGCGCAATGAGCAGTTCTTC.

V gene TRBV10-3 combines with J gene TRBJ1-3, with D maybe TRBD1 (5 bases). The V and J ends lost 7 bases and 0 bases respectively, with 13 bases between them. CDR1 ENHRY and CDR2 SYGVKD come from the germline V gene. CDR3 length: 15 residues. The CDR3 loop reads CAITGAASSGNTIYF. The CDR3 region has the DNA TGTGCCATCACTGGGGCCGCCAGCTCTGGAAACACCATATATTTT.

A few counts support this clonotype. V and J are TRBV29-1 and TRBJ2-3; D unresolved. The closer fit of TRBJ2-5 to the DNA end suggests the J call may be wrong. Germline V CDR1 and CDR2: SQVTM, ANQGSEA. This CDR3 region has 13 residues. The CDR3 loop is CSVEFLVGETQYF. DNA for the CDR3: TGCAGCGTTGAATTTCTGGTCGGTGAGACCCAGTACTTC.

The chain joins TRBV7-9 to TRBJ1-2; the D gene is possibly TRBD1 (5 bases). The V gene lost 3 bases and the J gene lost 1 base, with 12 bases spanning the gap. This CDR3 region has 15 residues. Germline-derived CDR1 and CDR2 are SEHNR and FQNEAQ (reference sequence). In nucleotides, the CDR3 is TGTGCCAGCAGCTTTCAGGGCCGACTTAACTATGGCTACACCTTC. Amino acids: CASSFQGRLNYGYTF.

V gene TRBV9 combines with J gene TRBJ2-3, with 12 bases fitting TRBD2. Per germline, CDR1 SGDLS and CDR2 YYNGEE. The trim removed 2 bases at V and 5 bases at J, leaving 3 bases unmatched. This CDR3 comprises 15 residues. Here the CDR3 DNA reads TGTGCCAGCAGCGTTCTAGCGGGAGGGGTAGATACGCAGTATTTT. Translated: CASSVLAGGVDTQYF. The whole variable domain, remainder taken from reference TRBV9 and TRBJ2-3, is DSGVTQTPKHLITATGQRVTLRCSPRSGDLSVYWYQQSLDQGLQFLIQYYNGEERAKGNILERFSAQQFPDLHSELNLSSLELGDSALYFCASSVLAGGVDTQYFGPGTRLTVL.

This clonotype came up many times. The chain has TRBV11-1 and TRBJ2-2; D unclear. Germline CDR1 and CDR2: SGHAT and FQDESV (reference sequence). V lost 2 bases, J lost 6 bases, and 4 bases lay in between. The CDR3 has 12 amino acids. In nucleotides, the CDR3 is TGTGCCAGCAGCTTAATTCCCGGGGAGCTGTTTTTT. Its translation: CASSLIPGELFF. The complete variable domain, with remaining parts taken from reference TRBV11-1 and TRBJ2-2, reads EAEVAQSPRYKITEKSQAVAFWCDPISGHATLYWYRQILGQGPELLVQFQDESVVDDSQLPKDRFSAERLKGVDSTLKIQPAELGDSAMYLCASSLIPGELFFGEGSRLTVL.

This clonotype was counted ten times or more. The chain joins TRBV3-1 to TRBJ2-1; tentatively, D is TRBD2 (6 bases). Germline-derived CDR1 and CDR2 are LGHDT and YNNKEL (reference sequence). This CDR3 comprises 13 residues. V gave up 4 bases and J gave up 10 bases, with 14 bases separating them. The CDR3 nucleotides read TGTGCCAGCAGCCCAAGGGACTCAGACGAGCAGTTCTTC. Protein: CASSPRDSDEQFF.

This rearrangement joins TRBV19 to TRBJ2-3; no reliable D call. V gave up 5 bases and J gave up 3 bases, with 12 bases separating them. The length of the CDR3 is 14 residues. CDR1 LNHDA and CDR2 SQIVND come from the germline V gene (reference sequence). Here the CDR3 reads CASSAGGFTDTQYF. In nucleotides, the CDR3 is TGTGCCAGTAGTGCTGGCGGATTTACAGATACGCAGTATTTT.

The table lists this clonotype with many counts. V gene TRBV7-3 combines with J gene TRBJ2-3; 12 nucleotides match TRBD2. This CDR3 spans 15 amino acids. The germline CDR1 and CDR2 sequences are SGHTA and FQGTGA. V was pared by 5 bases and J by 5 bases, with 5 bases of the junction left unmatched. CDR3 DNA: TGTGCCAGCAGCCCCACGGGACTAGCGGGAGATACGCAGTATTTT. It translates to CASSPTGLAGDTQYF.

This clonotype was counted only a few times. V gene TRBV25-1 combines with J gene TRBJ2-2; tentatively, D is TRBD1 (6 bases). Looked up from germline, CDR1 is MGHDK and CDR2 is SYGVNS. Between the trimmed V and J ends, which lost 3 bases and 6 bases, there was a span of 14 bases. There are 15 residues in the CDR3. CDR3 region: CASSDSQGLAGELFF. CDR3 nucleotides: TGTGCCAGCAGTGATTCACAGGGTTTAGCCGGGGAGCTGTTTTTT.

The chain couples TRBV14 to TRBJ2-1; 7 positions agree with TRBD2. CDR1 and CDR2 from the germline V gene are SGHDN and FVKESK. V gave up 0 bases and J gave up 6 bases; unmatched junction bases: 8. This CDR3 has 16 residues. The CDR3 sequence: CASSQDVGGPGNEQFF. CDR3 bases: TGTGCCAGCAGCCAAGATGTGGGAGGGCCCGGCAATGAGCAGTTCTTC.

The sample holds many counts of this clonotype. V and J are TRBV11-2 and TRBJ2-7; 8 nucleotides match TRBD1. Germline V lookup: CDR1 SGHAT, CDR2 FQNNGV. The trim removed 1 base at V and 4 bases at J, leaving 3 bases unmatched. The CDR3 is 14 amino acids. CDR3 DNA sequence: TGTGCCAGCAGCTTAGGGACAGGGCGTTACGAGCAGTACTTC. Protein: CASSLGTGRYEQYF.

Ten or more counts support this clonotype. This chain uses TRBV27 with TRBJ1-1; D may be TRBD1 (5 bases). The CDR3 length is 13 residues. Between the trimmed V and J ends, which lost 3 bases and 6 bases, there was a span of 11 bases. The V gene's germline CDR1 is MNHEY and CDR2 SMNVEV (reference sequence). CDR3: CASSFYGQPEAFF. The CDR3 DNA reads TGTGCCAGCAGTTTCTACGGACAACCTGAAGCTTTCTTT.

Details on this clonotype: This sequence may be a read error, since a much larger clone differs from it by one base. Here the CDR3 DNA reads TGTGCCAGCAAACTGACTAGCGGAGAAAATGAGCAGCTCTTC. Translation: CASKLTSGENEQLF. J is TRBJ2-1 and V is TRBV11-3, with 9 positions matching TRBD2. The CDR3 spans 14 residues. Germline V CDR1 and CDR2: SGHNT, YENEEA.

CDR3 DNA: TGTGCCAGTAGTCTGGTTTGGGGCAGCAATCAGCCCCAGCATTTT. The encoded protein is CASSLVWGSNQPQHF. This chain connects TRBV19 to TRBJ1-5, with D possibly matching TRBD1 (5 bases). Trimming removed 5 bases from V and 1 base from J, with 12 bases in between. Germline V gene sequence: CDR1 LNHDA, CDR2 SQIVND (reference sequence). The CDR3 consists of 15 residues.

In DNA, the CDR3 is TGCGCCAGCAGCTTGGATCGAGCGGGAGGCAGGGAGACCCAGTACTTC. Translated: CASSLDRAGGRETQYF. The chain joins TRBV5-1 to TRBJ2-5, with TRBD2 identical over 9 bases. The CDR3 covers 16 residues. The J segment lost 5 bases and the V segment lost 0 bases, leaving 8 bases of the junction unmatched. Germline V gene lookup returns CDR1 SGHRS and CDR2 YFSETQ.

This clonotype was picked up a small number of times. The chain links TRBV27 to TRBJ2-2, with 14 bases aligning to TRBD2. Germline assignment: CDR1 MNHEY and CDR2 SMNVEV (reference sequence). This CDR3 is 15 amino acids long. Trimming cost V 6 bases and J 6 bases; bases outside gene matches: 3. In DNA, the CDR3 is TGTGCCAGCAGAGGACTAGCGGGAGGTCCCGGGGAGCTGTTTTTT. Protein product: CASRGLAGGPGELFF.

CDR3 bases: TGTGCCAGCAGTTACACAGCGGGACAAGAGACCCAGTACTTC. This encodes CASSYTAGQETQYF. The rearrangement uses TRBV6-9 and TRBJ2-5; 7 bases map to TRBD2. In germline, CDR1 is MNHGY, CDR2 SVAAGI. The length of the CDR3 is 14 residues. Trimming at V came to 3 bases and at J to 2 bases, leaving 3 bases not matched to a gene.

This clonotype has only a few counts. The chain combines TRBV7-2 with TRBJ2-5, with D possibly TRBD2 on 6 matching bases. V lost 2 bases to trimming and J lost 4 bases, with 11 bases between them. Germline V gene sequence: CDR1 SGHTA, CDR2 FQGNSA. The length of the CDR3 is 14 residues. The CDR3 region has the DNA TGTGCCAGCAGCTTATCGCCGGGAGCAGAGACCCAGTACTTC. Amino acids: CASSLSPGAETQYF.

As concerns this clonotype: This sequence may be a read error, since a much larger clone differs from it by one base. The chain recombines TRBV3-1 with TRBJ2-2; 15 positions agree with TRBD2. V lost 4 bases, J lost 5 bases, and 2 bases stayed unmatched. The V gene's germline CDR1 is LGHDT and CDR2 YNNKEL (reference sequence). The CDR3 totals 16 residues. The CDR3 bases are TGTGCCAGCAGCCCCGGGACTAGCGGGAGGACCGGGGAGCTGTTTTTT. Translated: CASSPGTSGRTGELFF.

This clonotype was counted many times. The rearrangement joins TRBV5-1 to TRBJ2-1, with 8 bases identical to TRBD2. The germline CDR1 and CDR2 sequences are SGHRS and YFSETQ. This CDR3 spans 16 amino acids. J lost 8 bases, V lost 1 base, and 11 bases had no gene match. The CDR3 loop is CASSLKPFSGIDEQFF. Written as DNA, the CDR3 is TGCGCCAGCAGCTTGAAGCCCTTTAGCGGGATTGATGAGCAGTTCTTC.

Notes on this clonotype: A much larger clone differs from this one at a single base, so this may be a read error. The chain carries TRBV18 and TRBJ1-1, with D hard to call. This CDR3 is built from 16 residues. Germline V gene data show CDR1 as KGHSH and CDR2 as LQKENI. The CDR3 nucleotides read TGTGCCAACTCACCCCCTCGGCGGATCAGAGGTGCTGAAGCTTTCTTT. Its translation is CANSPPRRIRGAEAFF.

This clonotype was found many times. V and J are TRBV12-3 or TRBV12-4 and TRBJ2-5, with D tentatively TRBD1 or TRBD2 (5 bases each). The CDR3 loop spans 14 amino acids. V was cut by 2 bases and J by 5 bases, with 12 bases left in between. The CDR3 reads CASSLFGAGETQYF. The CDR3 DNA is TGTGCCAGCAGTTTATTCGGGGCCGGGGAGACCCAGTACTTC.

This clonotype was observed at least ten times. The chain employs TRBV20-1 and TRBJ2-3; D possibly uses TRBD1 or TRBD2 (5 bases each). The germline V and J ends were trimmed by 3 bases and 3 bases, with 13 bases remaining between them. The germline gives CDR1 DFQATT, CDR2 SNEGSKA (reference sequence). The CDR3 length is 14 residues. This CDR3 reads CSASHSGPTDTQYF. As DNA, the CDR3 is TGCAGTGCTAGTCACTCGGGGCCGACAGATACGCAGTATTTT.

This clonotype was counted at least ten times. The chain combines TRBV24-1 with TRBJ2-7, with 10 bases lining up with TRBD1. CDR3 length equals 15 residues. Trimming cost V 5 bases and J 4 bases; bases outside gene matches: 7. Germline values: CDR1 KGHDR, CDR2 SFDVKD. The CDR3 DNA sequence: TGTGCCACCAGTGCTTGGACAGGGGGTCAATACGAGCAGTACTTC. Translation gives CATSAWTGGQYEQYF.